This T cell receptor beta chain was documented in a study of CD8 T cells in Susac syndrome. Trimming stripped 8 bases from V and 3 bases from J, with 17 bases between. The CDR3 consists of 15 residues. Germline V gene sequence: CDR1 SEHNR, CDR2 FQNEAQ (reference sequence). Random hexamers primed reverse transcription of about 0.45 to 1 ug RNA. MiXCR, applied by TCRdb to the immunoSEQ multiplex PCR reads, yields one record per CDR3 protein. The profile shows 100,000 to 150,000 distinct CDR3 sequences, about 95% of them singletons. The TCR originated in a human donor in good health. The sequenced material came from CD4+ T cells from PBMCs. V usage is TRBV7-9 and J usage is TRBJ1-5; perhaps TRBD1 as D (5 bases). DNA of the CDR3: TGTGCCAGCTCGAAGGGGCCCAACCCCAATCAGCCCCAGCATTTT. Residues: CASSKGPNPNQPQHF. Complete variable domain (other parts from reference TRBV7-9 and TRBJ1-5): DTGVSQNPRHKITKRGQNVTFRCDPISEHNRLYWYRQTLGQGPEFLTYFQNEAQLEKSRLLSDRFSAERPKGSFSTLEIQRTEQGDSAMYLCASSKGPNPNQPQHFGDGTRLSIL.